This is a list of T cell receptor beta chains from one sample in a study of shared clonotypes between healthy human individuals. Data came from immunoSEQ multiplex PCR; TCRdb stores just in-frame clones and leaves some out. The table has roughly 1.5 million clones, roughly 98% seen once; the top ten hold about 0.4%. Source material: naive CD4+ T cells sorted from blood. The receptors derive from a man aged 25 to 40 in good health. Both conserved end residues are part of each CDR3. Fields, in order: CDR3 DNA, CDR3 protein, clone size, V gene, D gene, J gene. D genes are given only for firm matches. A clone size is listed for some rows: how often the clone was seen (once, few, many), or a class if it is expanded.

cdr3_nt: TGTGCCAGCAAGGACGCTAATCAGCCCCAGCATTTT; cdr3_aa: CASKDANQPQHF; clone_size: NA; v_call: TRBV6-5; d_call: NA; j_call: TRBJ1-5
cdr3_nt: TGTGCCAGCAGCCCAAGGGACAGGGGGCGCACAGATACGCAGTATTTT; cdr3_aa: CASSPRDRGRTDTQYF; clone_size: NA; v_call: TRBV9; d_call: TRBD1; j_call: TRBJ2-3
cdr3_nt: TGTGCCAGCAGCACTTGGACAGGGGGCCCAATGAACACTGAAGCTTTCTTT; cdr3_aa: CASSTWTGGPMNTEAFF; clone_size: NA; v_call: TRBV7-6; d_call: TRBD1; j_call: TRBJ1-1
cdr3_nt: TGTGCCAGCAGCTTAGACGGGAGAAGAGACAATGAGCAGTTCTTC; cdr3_aa: CASSLDGRRDNEQFF; clone_size: NA; v_call: TRBV7-2; d_call: NA; j_call: TRBJ2-1
cdr3_nt: TGCAGTGCTATGCGTTCATACGAGCAGTACTTC; cdr3_aa: CSAMRSYEQYF; clone_size: NA; v_call: TRBV20-1; d_call: NA; j_call: TRBJ2-7
cdr3_nt: TGTGCCAGTGGCCAGGGCAATCAGCCCCAGCATTTT; cdr3_aa: CASGQGNQPQHF; clone_size: NA; v_call: TRBV6-6; d_call: NA; j_call: TRBJ1-5
cdr3_nt: TGTGCCAGCAGTTTATTCATTCCGGACGGGTATAGTAGCCCATCAGGAAACTATGGCTACACCTTC; cdr3_aa: CASSLFIPDGYSSPSGNYGYTF; clone_size: NA; v_call: TRBV27; d_call: NA; j_call: TRBJ1-2
cdr3_nt: TGCAGCGTTGAGTGGGGTAACACCGGGGAGCTGTTTTTT; cdr3_aa: CSVEWGNTGELFF; clone_size: NA; v_call: TRBV29-1; d_call: NA; j_call: TRBJ2-2
cdr3_nt: TGCGCCAGCAGCCGTGGACTAGCGGACTACAATGAGCAGTTCTTC; cdr3_aa: CASSRGLADYNEQFF; clone_size: NA; v_call: TRBV5-1; d_call: TRBD2; j_call: TRBJ2-1
cdr3_nt: TGTGCCAGCTCACTGAACGCGGGGGTTGATGAAAAACTGTTTTTT; cdr3_aa: CASSLNAGVDEKLFF; clone_size: NA; v_call: TRBV18; d_call: NA; j_call: TRBJ1-4
cdr3_nt: TGTGCCAGCTCACCCCTCGCCTATAGCAATCAGCCCCAGCATTTT; cdr3_aa: CASSPLAYSNQPQHF; clone_size: NA; v_call: TRBV18; d_call: NA; j_call: TRBJ1-5
cdr3_nt: TGTGCCAGCAGTCAAGGGACAATCACAAAAGAGACCCAGTACTTC; cdr3_aa: CASSQGTITKETQYF; clone_size: once; v_call: TRBV2; d_call: NA; j_call: TRBJ2-5
cdr3_nt: TGTGCCAGTAGTCCCTCTCGGACTAGCAGCTACAATGAGCAGTTCTTC; cdr3_aa: CASSPSRTSSYNEQFF; clone_size: NA; v_call: TRBV19; d_call: TRBD2; j_call: TRBJ2-1
cdr3_nt: TGTGCCAGCAGTGAACCGGGACGCCGAGCCTACGAGCAGTACTTC; cdr3_aa: CASSEPGRRAYEQYF; clone_size: once; v_call: TRBV6-1; d_call: NA; j_call: TRBJ2-7
cdr3_nt: TGTGCCAGCAGTTACTCGCTGTCCAGCTCCTACAATGAGCAGTTCTTC; cdr3_aa: CASSYSLSSSYNEQFF; clone_size: NA; v_call: TRBV6-6; d_call: NA; j_call: TRBJ2-1
cdr3_nt: TGTGCCAGCAGACGCGAAGCGGGGGCCTTTAATGAAAAACTGTTTTTT; cdr3_aa: CASRREAGAFNEKLFF; clone_size: NA; v_call: TRBV5-6; d_call: NA; j_call: TRBJ1-4
cdr3_nt: TGTGCCAGCAGCTCCCGGGGTGGCGGTACGCAGTATTTT; cdr3_aa: CASSSRGGGTQYF; clone_size: NA; v_call: TRBV7-6; d_call: NA; j_call: TRBJ2-3
cdr3_nt: TGTGCCAGTCGACCTCTCGGGAGTGAAGAGACCCAGTACTTC; cdr3_aa: CASRPLGSEETQYF; clone_size: NA; v_call: TRBV27; d_call: NA; j_call: TRBJ2-5
cdr3_nt: TGTGCCACAATGAGCTGGAGTAAGGAAGAGACCCAGTACTTC; cdr3_aa: CATMSWSKEETQYF; clone_size: once; v_call: TRBV6-5; d_call: NA; j_call: TRBJ2-5
cdr3_nt: TGTGCCAGCTCACGGTCAGGGGAAGCTGAAGCTTTCTTT; cdr3_aa: CASSRSGEAEAFF; clone_size: NA; v_call: TRBV18; d_call: NA; j_call: TRBJ1-1
cdr3_nt: TGTGCCAGCAGCTCACTAGACGGCCACGAGCAGTACTTC; cdr3_aa: CASSSLDGHEQYF; clone_size: NA; v_call: TRBV11-3; d_call: NA; j_call: TRBJ2-7
cdr3_nt: TGCAGCGTTTCAAGCGGGAACACAGATACGCAGTATTTT; cdr3_aa: CSVSSGNTDTQYF; clone_size: NA; v_call: TRBV29-1; d_call: TRBD2; j_call: TRBJ2-3
cdr3_nt: TGTGCCAGTAGTATACTGGGACTAGCGACAGATACGCAGTATTTT; cdr3_aa: CASSILGLATDTQYF; clone_size: NA; v_call: TRBV19; d_call: TRBD2; j_call: TRBJ2-3
cdr3_nt: TGCGCCAGCAGCATACAGGGGCCAGTGTTGAGAGACGAGCAGTACTTC; cdr3_aa: CASSIQGPVLRDEQYF; clone_size: NA; v_call: TRBV10-2; d_call: TRBD1; j_call: TRBJ2-7
cdr3_nt: TGTGCCAGCAGCCCCGGACTAGCGGGAGTAGAGACCCAGTACTTC; cdr3_aa: CASSPGLAGVETQYF; clone_size: NA; v_call: TRBV7-2; d_call: TRBD2; j_call: TRBJ2-5
cdr3_nt: TGTGCCTGGACCCACAGGGGAGGATTGAGTGAAAAACTGTTTTTT; cdr3_aa: CAWTHRGGLSEKLFF; clone_size: NA; v_call: TRBV30; d_call: TRBD1; j_call: TRBJ1-4
cdr3_nt: TGTGCCAGCAGCAAATGGCTCTGGGGTGGTCAAACCCAGTACTTC; cdr3_aa: CASSKWLWGGQTQYF; clone_size: NA; v_call: TRBV21-1; d_call: NA; j_call: TRBJ2-5
cdr3_nt: TGCGCCAGCAGCTTTGGGACCTCGGGAGATACGCAGTATTTT; cdr3_aa: CASSFGTSGDTQYF; clone_size: once; v_call: TRBV5-1; d_call: NA; j_call: TRBJ2-3
cdr3_nt: TGCAGCGTTGAAATACTAGCGGGGAGAAAAGAGACCCAGTACTTC; cdr3_aa: CSVEILAGRKETQYF; clone_size: NA; v_call: TRBV29-1; d_call: TRBD2; j_call: TRBJ2-5
cdr3_nt: TGTGCCAGTAGTATGAACAGGGTGAGCAATCAGCCCCAGCATTTT; cdr3_aa: CASSMNRVSNQPQHF; clone_size: NA; v_call: TRBV19; d_call: NA; j_call: TRBJ1-5
cdr3_nt: TGTGCCAGCAGCGAAGAGACCGGGGAGCTGTTTTTT; cdr3_aa: CASSEETGELFF; clone_size: NA; v_call: TRBV21-1; d_call: NA; j_call: TRBJ2-2
cdr3_nt: TGTGCCAGCAGCGTAGGACAGGGCAATCAGCCCCAGCATTTT; cdr3_aa: CASSVGQGNQPQHF; clone_size: NA; v_call: TRBV9; d_call: NA; j_call: TRBJ1-5
cdr3_nt: TGTGCCAGCAGTCCCAGGACAGGGGGCAGAGATGGCTACACCTTC; cdr3_aa: CASSPRTGGRDGYTF; clone_size: NA; v_call: TRBV28; d_call: TRBD1; j_call: TRBJ1-2
cdr3_nt: TGTGCCAGCAGTGTTTCCGGGAGTATGGACTACGAGCAGTACTTC; cdr3_aa: CASSVSGSMDYEQYF; clone_size: NA; v_call: TRBV6-1; d_call: NA; j_call: TRBJ2-7
cdr3_nt: TGTGCCAGCAGCTCCGCGGGGCCGAGCTCTGGAAACACCATATATTTT; cdr3_aa: CASSSAGPSSGNTIYF; clone_size: NA; v_call: TRBV5-6; d_call: NA; j_call: TRBJ1-3
cdr3_nt: TGTGCCAGCAGCGTAGGGGGACAGGGCTCCTACGAGCAGTACTTC; cdr3_aa: CASSVGGQGSYEQYF; clone_size: NA; v_call: TRBV9; d_call: TRBD1; j_call: TRBJ2-7
cdr3_nt: TGTGCCAGCTCACCCCTCGACAGGGGGCAAACTAATGAAAAACTGTTTTTT; cdr3_aa: CASSPLDRGQTNEKLFF; clone_size: NA; v_call: TRBV18; d_call: TRBD1; j_call: TRBJ1-4
cdr3_nt: TGTGCCAGCAGTTTGGACAGGGTCCGAGAAGAGCAGTACTTC; cdr3_aa: CASSLDRVREEQYF; clone_size: NA; v_call: TRBV28; d_call: TRBD1; j_call: TRBJ2-7
cdr3_nt: TGTGCCAGCAGCCCCCACCAGCCCACAGATACGCAGTATTTT; cdr3_aa: CASSPHQPTDTQYF; clone_size: NA; v_call: TRBV9; d_call: NA; j_call: TRBJ2-3